The 7 T cell receptor beta chains in this list originate from one sample, sequenced in a study of CD8+ T cells in alopecia areata. TCR sequencing used cDNA made by reverse transcription of extracted RNA. Assay: immunoSEQ multiplex PCR; the TCRdb copy retains only in-frame clones and omits some. Of around 29,000 clones in the sample, less than 65% were seen once. Material: NKG2D-high CD8+ T cells sorted from blood. The receptor set was obtained from a human donor with alopecia areata.

The V and J genes are TRBV6-5 and TRBJ1-2; D remains ambiguous. The V and J ends lost 4 bases and 0 bases respectively, with 12 bases between them. The V gene's germline CDR1 is MNHEY and CDR2 SVGAGI. The CDR3 is made up of 15 amino acids. The CDR3 DNA reads TGTGCCAGCAGTTTCCAGAAAGTCCCTAACTATGGCTACACCTTC. It encodes CASSFQKVPNYGYTF.

This clone was counted only a few times. This rearrangement joins TRBV29-1 to TRBJ1-5, with a tentative D call TRBD1 (5 bases). The germline V gene encodes CDR1 SQVTM and CDR2 ANQGSEA. The CDR3 loop spans 15 amino acids. The germline V and J ends were trimmed by 6 bases and 7 bases, with 22 bases remaining between them. The CDR3 nucleotides read TGCAGCGTCCTTAGGGGTGGACGGGGCGGACAGCCCCAGCATTTT. This encodes CSVLRGGRGGQPQHF.

The chain employs TRBV28 and TRBJ1-5, with D unclear. Trimming shortened V by 5 bases and J by 0 bases, and 11 bases separated the two germline ends. The germline gives CDR1 MDHEN, CDR2 SYDVKM. The CDR3 has 15 residues. CDR3 amino acids: CASSVDEYSNQPQHF. The CDR3 DNA sequence: TGTGCCAGCAGTGTCGACGAGTATAGCAATCAGCCCCAGCATTTT. Based on the CDR3 plus reference TRBV28 and TRBJ1-5, the full variable domain is DVKVTQSSRYLVKRTGEKVFLECVQDMDHENMFWYRQDPGLGLRLIYFSYDVKMKEKGDIPEGYSVSREKKERFSLILESASTNQTSMYLCASSVDEYSNQPQHFGDGTRLSIL.

The chain has TRBV15 and TRBJ1-5, with D hard to call. Germline loops: CDR1 LNHNV, CDR2 YYDKDF (reference sequence). V was clipped by 6 bases and J by 0 bases, with 12 bases between them. The CDR3 has 15 residues. This chain's CDR3 is CATRTDNYSNQPQHF. DNA for the CDR3: TGTGCCACCAGAACCGATAATTATAGCAATCAGCCCCAGCATTTT.

J is TRBJ1-4 and V is TRBV4-2; D is undetermined. Deletions cut 1 base from V and 6 bases from J, with 12 bases between. This CDR3 has 15 amino acids. Germline V gene sequence: CDR1 LGHNA, CDR2 YNFKEQ. For the CDR3, the DNA is TGTGCCAGCAGCCAAGTGGAGGGAATGGATGAAAAACTGTTTTTT. Residues: CASSQVEGMDEKLFF.

This chain connects TRBV15 to TRBJ2-1; no clear D gene. This CDR3 has 14 amino acids. Germline V gene lookup returns CDR1 LNHNV and CDR2 YYDKDF (reference sequence). V dropped 0 bases and J dropped 4 bases, with 7 bases sitting between them. CDR3 in amino acids: CATSRDMGYNEQFF. The CDR3, as DNA: TGTGCCACCAGCAGAGATATGGGATACAATGAGCAGTTCTTC.

This clone has a handful of counts. The chain recombines TRBV28 with TRBJ2-7; 10 nucleotides align to TRBD2. J was trimmed by 6 bases and V by 2 bases; bases with no gene match: 7. CDR3 length: 15 amino acids. CDR1 is MDHEN and CDR2 is SYDVKM in the germline V gene. The DNA of the CDR3 is TGTGCCAGCAGTTTAATTTCTAGCGGGGGACCCGAGCAGTACTTC. It yields the protein CASSLISSGGPEQYF. Full variable domain (rest looked up from reference TRBV28 and TRBJ2-7): DVKVTQSSRYLVKRTGEKVFLECVQDMDHENMFWYRQDPGLGLRLIYFSYDVKMKEKGDIPEGYSVSREKKERFSLILESASTNQTSMYLCASSLISSGGPEQYFGPGTRLTVT.